This entry features one T cell receptor (beta chain) sequence. Antigen specificity is unknown. The sample is drawn from a study of cytomegalovirus exposure and HLA in healthy donors. Looking at the study overall: The 120 or so validation repertoires used a platform that matched the one used for the approximately 670 first-cohort repertoires, as a later analysis reported.

Study outcomes and limitations: According to reports, the classifier identified cytomegalovirus status with high specificity and sensitivity.

Assay: immunoSEQ multiplex PCR; the TCRdb copy retains only in-frame clones and omits some. Among about 88,000 clones, roughly 96% were seen once, and the ten largest hold 0.78%. The CDR3 is 15 amino acids. V was shortened by 5 bases and J by 2 bases, with 17 bases between the two germline ends. Germline loops: CDR1 SGHKS, CDR2 YYEKEE (reference sequence). This clonotype was sampled from a man aged 18 to 35 in good health and CMV-seronegative. The sequenced material came from PBMCs. The rearrangement links TRBV5-5 to TRBJ2-7; D is possibly TRBD2 (7 bases). In DNA form, the CDR3 reads TGTGCCAGCAGATCGCTAGGGGGAGGGCCCTACGAGCAGTACTTC. Residues: CASRSLGGGPYEQYF.